This TCR beta chain was captured in a study of T cell responses to AZD1222 COVID-19 vaccine. Germline CDR1 reads LGHDT; CDR2 reads YNNKEL (reference sequence). The V and J ends lost 0 bases and 10 bases respectively, with 10 bases between them. The CDR3 spans 14 residues. The method was immunoSEQ multiplex PCR; TCRdb's version includes in-frame clones alone and lacks a portion of them. The profile shows roughly 53,000 clones, around 85% of them singletons. This TCR was sampled from an adult in good health. The chain has TRBV3-1 (or the pseudogene TRBV3-2) and TRBJ1-6; a weak D match, TRBD1 (5 bases). This specimen consisted of peripheral blood, obtained on day 0 of MenACWY control vaccination. The CDR3 sequence: CASSQDGGGSPLHF. The CDR3 nucleotides are TGTGCCAGCAGCCAAGATGGGGGGGGATCACCCCTCCACTTT.